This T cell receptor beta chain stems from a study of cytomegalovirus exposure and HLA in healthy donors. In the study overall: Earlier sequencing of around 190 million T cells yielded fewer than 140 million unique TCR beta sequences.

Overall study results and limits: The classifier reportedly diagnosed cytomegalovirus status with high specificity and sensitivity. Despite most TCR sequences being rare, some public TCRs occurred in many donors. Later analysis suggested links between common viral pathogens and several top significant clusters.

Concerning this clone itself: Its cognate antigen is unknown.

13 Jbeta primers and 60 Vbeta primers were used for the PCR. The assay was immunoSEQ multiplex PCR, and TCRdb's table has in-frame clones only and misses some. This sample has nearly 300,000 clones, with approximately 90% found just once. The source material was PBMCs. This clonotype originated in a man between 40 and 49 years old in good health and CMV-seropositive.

The CDR3 DNA follows: TGTGCCAGCTCACCACCGTGGGCAGGGGGCGCTGGGGCCAACGTCCTGACTTTC. Translation gives CASSPPWAGGAGANVLTF. V is TRBV18 and J is TRBJ2-6; TRBD1 matches 8 bases. In germline, CDR1 is KGHSH, CDR2 LQKENI. V lost 0 bases and J lost 2; bases outside the gene matches: 6. The CDR3 covers 18 residues. The whole variable domain, filled in from reference TRBV18 and TRBJ2-6, reads NAGVMQNPRHLVRRRGQEARLRCSPMKGHSHVYWYRQLPEEGLKFMVYLQKENIIDESGMPKERFSAEFPKEGPSILRIQQVVRGDSAAYFCASSPPWAGGAGANVLTFGAGSRLTVL.